The 14 T cell receptor beta chains below come from one sample, sequenced in a study of lung T cells in sarcoidosis with Löfgren's syndrome. TCRdb processed the reads anew with MiXCR; each CDR3 protein has one entry. The table includes about 9,400 distinct CDR3 sequences, less than 20% detected once. The sample comprised CD4+ T cells from bronchoalveolar lavage. Receptors were obtained from a human donor with sarcoidosis (Löfgren's syndrome or another form), or a control subject (not recorded which).

The chain joins TRBV5-4 to TRBJ1-1, with D hard to call. V lost 0 bases, J lost 0 bases, and 9 bases lay in between. The CDR3 covers 15 residues. Germline CDR1 is SGHNT and CDR2 is YYREEE (reference sequence). CDR3 sequence (DNA): TGTGCCAGCAGCTTGGACGGGATACTGAACACTGAAGCTTTCTTT. Translated: CASSLDGILNTEAFF.

This clonotype was seen many times. The V gene is TRBV7-8, the J gene TRBJ2-2; D is possibly TRBD2 (6 bases). The V gene's germline CDR1 is SGHVS and CDR2 FQNEAQ. The CDR3 length is 17 residues. Trimming cost V 5 bases and J 4 bases, with 20 bases left between them. This CDR3 is CASSQIDPAGGTGELFF. The CDR3 coding sequence is TGTGCCAGCAGCCAAATCGACCCCGCCGGGGGCACCGGGGAGCTGTTTTTT.

This clonotype was recorded a few times. V is TRBV29-1 and J is TRBJ2-5; TRBD2 matches 10 bases. Per germline, CDR1 SQVTM and CDR2 ANQGSEA. With V trimmed by 4 bases and J by 6 bases, 8 bases remained unmatched. This CDR3 spans 14 amino acids. CDR3 nucleotides: TGCAGCGTTGTTCTAGCGGGAGTCGGTCAGACCCAGTACTTC. This encodes CSVVLAGVGQTQYF.

This clonotype has a count of ten or more. The rearrangement uses TRBV18 and TRBJ2-5; 7 nucleotides align to TRBD2. After removal of 6 bases from V and 1 base from J, the junction contained 5 bases not matched to a gene. The germline CDR1 and CDR2 sequences are KGHSH and LQKENI. The CDR3 loop spans 14 amino acids. Here the CDR3 reads CASSWGGVQETQYF. Here the CDR3 DNA reads TGTGCCAGCTCCTGGGGGGGAGTCCAAGAGACCCAGTACTTC.

This clonotype was observed many times. The chain has TRBV29-1 and TRBJ1-1; TRBD1 agrees at 7 bases. The CDR3 consists of 14 residues. Trimming at V came to 0 bases and at J to 5 bases, leaving 6 bases not matched to a gene. Germline V gene sequence: CDR1 SQVTM, CDR2 ANQGSEA. Here the CDR3 reads CSVEETGMGTEAFF. The CDR3 bases are TGCAGCGTTGAAGAGACAGGGATGGGGACTGAAGCTTTCTTT.

In its sample, this clonotype ranks as medium-sized. This chain connects TRBV6-1 to TRBJ2-3; 7 bases map to TRBD1. The length of the CDR3 is 15 residues. The germline V gene has CDR1 MNHNS and CDR2 SASEGT. The V and J ends lost 4 bases and 1 base, in that order; junction bases with no gene match: 5. CDR3 DNA: TGTGCCAGCAGTGCCACAGGGGTCGGCACAGATACGCAGTATTTT. Translating gives CASSATGVGTDTQYF.

The chain uses TRBV6-1 and TRBJ2-2; TRBD2 agrees at 9 bases. This CDR3 is built from 18 residues. Losses at the gene ends were 8 bases for V and 4 bases for J; bases not matched to a gene: 17. From germline, CDR1 is MNHNS and CDR2 SASEGT. The CDR3 is CASVRPGLIAGVTGELFF. CDR3 coding DNA: TGTGCCAGCGTTCGGCCGGGGTTGATAGCGGGAGTCACCGGGGAGCTGTTTTTT.

The sample holds many counts of this clonotype. J is TRBJ2-2 and V is TRBV7-2; D is uncertain. The CDR3 extends over 13 amino acids. The V gene lost 8 bases and the J gene lost 4 bases, with 11 bases spanning the gap. From germline, CDR1 is SGHTA and CDR2 FQGNSA. In DNA, the CDR3 is TGTGCCAGCGCTCCCAGGTCCACCGGGGAGCTGTTTTTT. This gives the protein CASAPRSTGELFF.

Within the sample, this clonotype is medium-sized. The chain links TRBV27 to TRBJ1-3; D call uncertain. Per germline, CDR1 MNHEY and CDR2 SMNVEV (reference sequence). CDR3 length: 15 amino acids. Trimming took 4 bases from V and 0 from J, leaving 10 bases between them. CDR3 DNA sequence: TGTGCCAGCAGTTCAATGGGTTACTCTGGAAACACCATATATTTT. Translated, it gives CASSSMGYSGNTIYF.

This clonotype occurred many times. This chain uses TRBV5-1 with TRBJ2-1, with 11 bases aligning to TRBD2. The junction had 20 bases not matched to a gene; V was cut back by 2 bases and J by 4 bases. CDR3 size: 21 residues. Germline CDR1 reads SGHRS; CDR2 reads YFSETQ. In nucleotides, the CDR3 is TGCGCCAGCAGCTTTGGCCTAGGCACTAGCGGGGGATCTCTGTTATACAATGAGCAGTTCTTC. This translates into CASSFGLGTSGGSLLYNEQFF.

The sample holds many counts of this clonotype. This chain links TRBV12-3 or TRBV12-4 with TRBJ2-2, with D unclear. CDR3 length: 12 amino acids. V lost 5 bases, J lost 4 bases, and 5 bases lay in between. The CDR3 region is CASSRTTGELFF. The CDR3 DNA follows: TGTGCCAGCAGTAGAACCACCGGGGAGCTGTTTTTT.

In this sample, this clonotype turned up many times. The chain recombines TRBV6-1 with TRBJ1-1; D gene unclear. Trimming took 6 bases from V and 1 from J, leaving 18 bases between them. The CDR3 covers 16 residues. Per germline, CDR1 MNHNS and CDR2 SASEGT. CDR3 sequence (DNA): TGTGCCAGCAGAGCAAACGGGGTACGGGGGAACACTGAAGCTTTCTTT. Translation gives CASRANGVRGNTEAFF.

In this sample, this clonotype turned up many times. The J gene is TRBJ1-2, the V gene TRBV2; TRBD1 aligns across 7 bases. Germline values: CDR1 SNHLY, CDR2 FYNNEI. The V gene end was trimmed by 6 bases and the J gene end by 1 base; junction bases not matched to a gene: 11. This CDR3 has 16 residues. In DNA, the CDR3 is TGTGCCAGCAGCGAGACAGGGATGGGAGTTAACTATGGCTACACCTTC. Translating it yields CASSETGMGVNYGYTF.

About this clonotype itself: A clone one base away is much larger, so this may be a read error. The rearrangement joins TRBV5-1 to TRBJ1-2, with D uncertain. CDR1 and CDR2 (germline): SGHRS, YFSETQ. This CDR3 comprises 13 residues. The CDR3 sequence: CASSPGSGRGCTF. The CDR3 DNA is TGCGCCAGCAGCCCCGGGTCCGGGCGTGGCTGCACCTTC. The whole variable domain, filled in from reference TRBV5-1 and TRBJ1-2, reads KAGVTQTPRYLIKTRGQQVTLSCSPISGHRSVSWYQQTPGQGLQFLFEYFSETQRNKGNFPGRFSGRQFSNSRSEMNVSTLELGDSALYLCASSPGSGRGCTFGSGTRLTVV.